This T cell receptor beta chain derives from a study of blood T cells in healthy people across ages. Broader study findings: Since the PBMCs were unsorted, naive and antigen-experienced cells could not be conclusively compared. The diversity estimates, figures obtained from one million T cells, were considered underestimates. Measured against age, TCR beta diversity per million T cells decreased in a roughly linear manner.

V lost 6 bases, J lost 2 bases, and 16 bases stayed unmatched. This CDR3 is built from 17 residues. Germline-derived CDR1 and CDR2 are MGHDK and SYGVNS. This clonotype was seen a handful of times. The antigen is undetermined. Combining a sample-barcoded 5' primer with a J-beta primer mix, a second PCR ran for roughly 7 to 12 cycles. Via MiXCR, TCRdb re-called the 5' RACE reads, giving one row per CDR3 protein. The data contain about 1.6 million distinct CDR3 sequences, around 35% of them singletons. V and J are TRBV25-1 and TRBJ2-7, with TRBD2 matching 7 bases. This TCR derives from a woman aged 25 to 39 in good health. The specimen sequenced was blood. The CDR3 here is CASSPPQVSGGPYEQYF. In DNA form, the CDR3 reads TGTGCCAGCAGCCCGCCTCAGGTCTCGGGGGGTCCCTACGAGCAGTACTTC.